Listed here are 5 T cell receptor beta chains from one sample, sequenced in a study of vaccination effects on CD4 cells after COVID-19. Data came from immunoSEQ multiplex PCR; TCRdb stores just in-frame clones and leaves some out. The sample lists roughly 36,000 clones, about four fifths occurring once. These TCRs are of unknown antigen specificity. Following 10 days of culture, CD4+ T cells were isolated. The sample consisted of CD4+ T cells from PBMCs cultured without peptide, taken before COVID-19 vaccination. Source of these receptors: a human donor who received a COVID-19 vaccine.

J is TRBJ1-1 and V is TRBV4-3, with D perhaps matching TRBD1 (6 bases). Germline loops: CDR1 LGHNA, CDR2 YSLEER. Trimming took 0 bases from V and 5 from J, leaving 22 bases between them. The CDR3 extends over 18 amino acids. The CDR3 sequence is CASSQDFRQGRGQTEAFF. The CDR3 DNA is TGCGCCAGCAGCCAAGATTTTCGTCAGGGGAGAGGCCAAACTGAAGCTTTCTTT.

The count of this clone is one. The genes are TRBV2 and TRBJ2-2, with D uncertain. The CDR3 loop spans 13 amino acids. Trimming removed 6 bases from V and 4 bases from J, with 9 bases in between. The germline V gene encodes CDR1 SNHLY and CDR2 FYNNEI. The chain's CDR3 is CASSPRITGELFF. As DNA, the CDR3 is TGTGCCAGCAGCCCCCGGATCACCGGGGAGCTGTTTTTT.

The V gene is TRBV12-3 or TRBV12-4, the J gene TRBJ1-2; no firm D call. The germline V and J ends were trimmed by 6 bases and 8 bases, with 10 bases remaining between them. The CDR3 is 11 residues long. This CDR3 reads CASSPLGGYTF. In DNA, the CDR3 is TGTGCCAGCAGCCCCTTAGGCGGCTACACCTTC.

The rearrangement links TRBV29-1 to TRBJ2-7; D is perhaps TRBD2 (6 bases). Germline V gives CDR1 SQVTM, CDR2 ANQGSEA. The CDR3 has 14 residues. V shed 1 base and J shed 2 bases, with 12 bases lying between them. CDR3 coding DNA: TGCAGCGTTGAAGTAGGAGGGAACCCCTACGAGCAGTACTTC. This gives the protein CSVEVGGNPYEQYF.

The CDR3 DNA is TGTGCCAGCAGTGAGGGACTCCTCACAGATACGCAGTATTTT. Translation: CASSEGLLTDTQYF. The V gene is TRBV2, the J gene TRBJ2-3, with D maybe TRBD2 (6 bases). The CDR3 loop spans 14 amino acids. Germline V CDR1 and CDR2: SNHLY, FYNNEI. With 3 bases removed from V and 2 bases from J, the gap between germline ends came to 9 bases.